This T cell receptor beta chain was obtained from a study of cytomegalovirus exposure and HLA in healthy donors. General study points: Analysis was carried out at a later point, and it linked a missense DCLRE1C variant to TCR beta V- and J-gene trimming.

Per the germline V gene, CDR1 is SGHDN and CDR2 is FVKESK. The CDR3 sequence is 14 residues long. The V and J ends lost 4 bases and 4 bases respectively, with 8 bases between them. Primers: 60 Vbeta forward and 13 Jbeta reverse. TCRdb's copy holds only in-frame clones and misses some; the assay was immunoSEQ multiplex PCR. Of 50,000 to 55,000 clones in the sample, around 50% were seen once. On this clone itself: Its specificity is not known.

Sequencing was performed on PBMCs. The receptor comes from a human donor in good health. This chain uses TRBV14 with TRBJ2-6; no definite D call. This chain's CDR3 is CASSLTAGANVLTF. The CDR3 DNA sequence: TGTGCCAGCAGCCTCACAGCCGGGGCCAACGTCCTGACTTTC.